Following are 13 T cell receptor beta chains from one sample sequenced in a study of T cells in Graves' hyperthyroidism and ophthalmopathy. TCR beta CDR3 regions were amplified from RNA. The TCR CDR3 was amplified in a first-round RT-PCR using the HTBI primer set. TCRdb redid the calling of the multiplex PCR reads with MiXCR, one entry per CDR3 protein. The sample holds roughly 700,000 distinct CDR3 sequences, about 15% seen once. Input material: blood. The receptor source for this set is a woman younger than 30 with Graves' hyperthyroidism.

The rearrangement links TRBV4-2 to TRBJ1-1; a weak D match, TRBD1 (5 bases). Germline V CDR1 and CDR2: LGHNA, YNFKEQ. The V and J ends lost 3 bases and 4 bases respectively, with 18 bases between them. The CDR3 consists of 16 residues. The CDR3 loop reads CASSHPGRLDPTEAFF. DNA of the CDR3: TGTGCCAGCAGCCACCCGGGACGGCTGGACCCCACTGAAGCTTTCTTT.

This clonotype showed up just a few times. The chain joins TRBV12-3 or TRBV12-4 to TRBJ1-2, with D unresolved. This CDR3 contains 14 residues. The V and J ends lost 6 bases and 7 bases respectively, with 18 bases between them. CDR3: CASRRTFLLSGYTF. The DNA for the CDR3 is TGTGCCAGCAGAAGGACGTTCCTCCTCTCTGGCTACACCTTC.

This clonotype came up a few times. J is TRBJ2-1 and V is TRBV10-3; 12 bases map to TRBD2. The CDR3 spans 17 residues. CDR1 and CDR2 (germline): ENHRY, SYGVKD. V dropped 2 bases and J dropped 8; count of bases not matched to a gene: 10. CDR3 amino acids: CAISETILAGGYDEQFF. DNA for the CDR3: TGTGCCATCAGTGAGACGATACTAGCGGGAGGATACGATGAGCAGTTCTTC.

This clonotype was seen many times. The V call is TRBV5-1, the J call TRBJ1-1; TRBD1 matches 7 bases. This CDR3 spans 17 amino acids. J lost 1 base, V lost 3 bases, and 12 bases had no gene match. Germline lookup yields CDR1 SGHRS and CDR2 YFSETQ. The CDR3: CASSSTPAGQQNTEAFF. The CDR3 bases are TGCGCCAGCAGCTCGACCCCCGCGGGACAGCAGAACACTGAAGCTTTCTTT. Using reference TRBV5-1 and TRBJ1-1 for the parts outside the CDR3, the full variable domain is KAGVTQTPRYLIKTRGQQVTLSCSPISGHRSVSWYQQTPGQGLQFLFEYFSETQRNKGNFPGRFSGRQFSNSRSEMNVSTLELGDSALYLCASSSTPAGQQNTEAFFGQGTRLTVV.

This sequence joins TRBV2 and TRBJ2-7; 10 bases match TRBD1. The CDR3 is 15 residues long. With V trimmed by 7 bases and J by 2 bases, 8 bases remained unmatched. The germline V gene has CDR1 SNHLY and CDR2 FYNNEI. The CDR3 nucleotides read TGTGCCAGCATCTCAAGGACAGGGGGGGCCTACGAGCAGTACTTC. Amino acids: CASISRTGGAYEQYF. The full variable domain, rest sourced from reference TRBV2 and TRBJ2-7, is EPEVTQTPSHQVTQMGQEVILRCVPISNHLYFYWYRQILGQKVEFLVSFYNNEISEKSEIFDDQFSVERPDGSNFTLKIRSTKLEDSAMYFCASISRTGGAYEQYFGPGTRLTVT.

This clonotype was detected ten times or more. J is TRBJ2-1 and V is TRBV11-2; D possibly corresponds to TRBD2 (6 bases). The CDR3 length is 17 residues. CDR1 is SGHAT, CDR2 FQNNGV, per germline. The germline V and J ends were trimmed by 1 base and 8 bases, with 21 bases remaining between them. In DNA, the CDR3 is TGTGCCAGCAGCTTAGGTTATCTGGGACTGTTCGTATATGAGCAGTTCTTC. Its translation: CASSLGYLGLFVYEQFF.

There are many counts of this clonotype. The J gene is TRBJ2-5, the V gene TRBV12-3 or TRBV12-4, with 11 positions matching TRBD2. After removal of 5 bases from V and 0 bases from J, the junction contained 8 bases not matched to a gene. The CDR3 is 17 amino acids. The CDR3 region has the DNA TGTGCCAGCAGTCCGGGCGCTAGCGGGAGGAACCAAGAGACCCAGTACTTC. Its protein is CASSPGASGRNQETQYF.

This clonotype turned up a few times. V and J are TRBV27 and TRBJ2-7, with TRBD2 identical over 9 bases. The V and J ends lost 8 bases and 5 bases, in that order; junction bases with no gene match: 7. Germline lookup yields CDR1 MNHEY and CDR2 SMNVEV (reference sequence). The CDR3 sequence is 13 residues long. Here the CDR3 DNA reads TGTGCCAGCGCCAGCGGGAGGAGAGACGAGCAGTACTTC. Protein product: CASASGRRDEQYF.

This clonotype has just a few counts. The CDR3 DNA reads as TGTGCCAGCAGCTTGGTCACGAACACCGGGGAGCTGTTTTTT. Translation gives CASSLVTNTGELFF. The chain is built from TRBV5-6 and TRBJ2-2; unclear D gene. Trimming left V 0 bases short and J 0 bases short, with 3 bases between. Germline V gives CDR1 SGHDT, CDR2 YYEEEE. The CDR3 contains 14 residues.

The chain is built from TRBV10-3 and TRBJ2-7; 8 nucleotides match TRBD1. V lost 6 bases, J lost 2 bases, and 3 bases stayed unmatched. Germline V CDR1 and CDR2: ENHRY, SYGVKD. The CDR3 runs to 13 residues. CDR3 amino acids: CAIRGTGPYEQYF. The CDR3, as DNA: TGTGCCATCAGGGGGACAGGTCCCTACGAGCAGTACTTC.

This clonotype was observed a few times. CDR3 nucleotides: TGTGCCAGCAGCCCCTTGAGTGGGGGGCCGGGGAACACTGAAGCTTTCTTT. The encoded protein is CASSPLSGGPGNTEAFF. The gene calls are TRBV4-2 and TRBJ1-1; weak D call: TRBD1 (6 bases). V was shortened by 4 bases and J by 1 base, with 19 bases between the two germline ends. The CDR3 has 17 amino acids. Germline CDR1 and CDR2: LGHNA and YNFKEQ.

This clonotype was seen more than once but under ten times. This chain connects TRBV10-3 to TRBJ1-5; D perhaps matches TRBD1 (5 bases). V was shortened by 0 bases and J by 3 bases, with 6 bases between the two germline ends. This CDR3 has 14 residues. The germline gives CDR1 ENHRY, CDR2 SYGVKD. The CDR3 DNA reads TGTGCCATCAGTGAGTCGACAGACAATCAGCCCCAGCATTTT. Translating gives CAISESTDNQPQHF.

This clonotype showed up many times. V usage is TRBV27 and J usage is TRBJ1-1; weak D call: TRBD1 (5 bases). CDR3 size: 13 residues. Deletions cut 6 bases from V and 1 base from J, with 9 bases between. CDR1 is MNHEY, CDR2 SMNVEV, per germline (reference sequence). CDR3 coding DNA: TGTGCCAGCAGCCCGGGACCGAACACTGAAGCTTTCTTT. It codes for CASSPGPNTEAFF.